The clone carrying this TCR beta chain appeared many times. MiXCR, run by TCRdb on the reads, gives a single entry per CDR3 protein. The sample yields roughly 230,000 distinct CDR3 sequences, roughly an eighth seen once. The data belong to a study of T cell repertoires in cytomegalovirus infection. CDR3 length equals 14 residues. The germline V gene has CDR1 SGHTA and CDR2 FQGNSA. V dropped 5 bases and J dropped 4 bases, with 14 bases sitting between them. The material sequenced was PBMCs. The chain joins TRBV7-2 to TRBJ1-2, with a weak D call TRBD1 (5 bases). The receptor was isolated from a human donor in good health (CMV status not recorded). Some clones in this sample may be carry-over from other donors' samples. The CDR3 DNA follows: TGTGCCAGCAGCATCTCGACAGTCTCCTATGGCTACACCTTC. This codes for CASSISTVSYGYTF.